This entry lists 17 T cell receptor beta chains sequenced from one sample in a study of cytomegalovirus exposure and HLA in healthy donors. It was with 60 Vbeta and 13 Jbeta primers that the PCR ran. Here immunoSEQ multiplex PCR was the method, and the copy in TCRdb shows in-frame clones only, minus some. The table lists roughly 290,000 clones, roughly 80% of them singletons. Sequencing was carried out using PBMCs. The receptors were sampled from a girl aged 2-10 years in good health and CMV-seronegative.

The CDR3 region has the DNA TGCGCCAGCAGCCAAGAAGCGCTCGACTTCTATAGCAATCAGCCCCAGCATTTT. Amino acid sequence: CASSQEALDFYSNQPQHF. This chain links TRBV4-1 with TRBJ1-5; D is unclear. V gave up 0 bases and J gave up 0 bases, with 15 bases separating them. The germline V gene has CDR1 MGHRA and CDR2 YSYEKL. This CDR3 spans 18 amino acids.

This sequence joins TRBV27 and TRBJ2-3, with 10 nucleotides matching TRBD2. After removal of 6 bases from V and 2 bases from J, the junction contained 20 bases not matched to a gene. The CDR3 has 20 amino acids. Germline CDR1 is MNHEY and CDR2 is SMNVEV (reference sequence). CDR3 DNA sequence: TGTGCCAGCAGCCCCTCTCTTTATTTAGGTAGCGGGGGGAACACAGATACGCAGTATTTT. It yields the protein CASSPSLYLGSGGNTDTQYF.

The V gene is TRBV5-6, the J gene TRBJ1-2; 7 bases map to TRBD1. Germline trimming cut 0 bases from V and 6 bases from J; bases unmatched to any gene: 5. CDR3 length equals 14 residues. The germline V gene has CDR1 SGHDT and CDR2 YYEEEE. DNA of the CDR3: TGTGCCAGCAGCTTGGGGACAGGACGGCATGGCTACACCTTC. This translates into CASSLGTGRHGYTF.

This chain uses TRBV9 with TRBJ2-5, with a weak D call TRBD2 (6 bases). V was clipped by 1 base and J by 5 bases, with 15 bases between them. The CDR3 runs to 15 residues. CDR1 and CDR2 (germline): SGDLS, YYNGEE. In DNA, the CDR3 is TGTGCCAGCAGCGTATTCGTGGGGAGCGGGGAGACCCAGTACTTC. Amino acid sequence: CASSVFVGSGETQYF.

This clone appeared once. The chain uses TRBV7-9 and TRBJ2-7; tentatively, D is TRBD2 (6 bases). Germline CDR1 reads SEHNR; CDR2 reads FQNEAQ (reference sequence). The CDR3 covers 15 residues. The germline V and J ends were trimmed by 3 bases and 0 bases, with 12 bases remaining between them. CDR3 sequence reads: CASSFGGKSSYEQYF. The CDR3, as DNA: TGTGCCAGCAGCTTCGGCGGGAAGAGCTCCTACGAGCAGTACTTC.

The J gene is TRBJ2-7, the V gene TRBV19; TRBD1 matches at 7 bases. Germline V CDR1 and CDR2: LNHDA, SQIVND (reference sequence). The J segment lost 4 bases and the V segment lost 5 bases, leaving 5 bases of the junction unmatched. The CDR3 covers 13 residues. The DNA for the CDR3 is TGTGCCAGTAGTTCTGGGACAGATTACGAGCAGTACTTC. This translates into CASSSGTDYEQYF.

The chain has TRBV11-2 and TRBJ1-5; 9 bases are shared with TRBD1. The CDR3 is made up of 15 amino acids. Germline CDR1 is SGHAT and CDR2 is FQNNGV. J was trimmed by 5 bases and V by 5 bases; bases with no gene match: 7. The CDR3 reads CASSPGTGKDQPQHF. As DNA, the CDR3 is TGTGCCAGCAGCCCCGGGACAGGGAAGGATCAGCCCCAGCATTTT. The full variable domain, rest sourced from reference TRBV11-2 and TRBJ1-5, is EAGVAQSPRYKIIEKRQSVAFWCNPISGHATLYWYQQILGQGPKLLIQFQNNGVVDDSQLPKDRFSAERLKGVDSTLKIQPAKLEDSAVYLCASSPGTGKDQPQHFGDGTRLSIL.

The V gene is TRBV29-1, the J gene TRBJ2-2; TRBD2 agrees at 15 bases. With 1 base clipped from V and 6 bases from J, the junction kept 3 bases outside the gene matches. The length of the CDR3 is 16 residues. Looked up from germline, CDR1 is SQVTM and CDR2 is ANQGSEA. In DNA form, the CDR3 reads TGCAGCGTTGAAGGGACTAGCGGGGGGGCCCCCGGGGAGCTGTTTTTT. Amino acids: CSVEGTSGGAPGELFF.

The rearrangement joins TRBV29-1 to TRBJ2-7; 7 bases align to TRBD1. The CDR3 has 13 amino acids. The V and J ends lost 7 bases and 3 bases, in that order; junction bases with no gene match: 9. Looked up from germline, CDR1 is SQVTM and CDR2 is ANQGSEA. The chain's CDR3 is CSARGDSHYEQYF. CDR3 bases: TGCAGCGCGCGTGGGGACAGCCACTACGAGCAGTACTTC.

This clone was picked up one time. J is TRBJ2-2 and V is TRBV5-1; the match to TRBD2 covers 8 bases. The junction had 8 bases not matched to a gene; V was cut back by 0 bases and J by 7 bases. Germline values: CDR1 SGHRS, CDR2 YFSETQ. This CDR3 is 16 amino acids long. The CDR3 spells CASSLDREGRDGELFF. The CDR3 DNA reads TGCGCCAGCAGCTTGGACCGGGAGGGCCGAGACGGGGAGCTGTTTTTT.

To note about this clone: No conserved phenylalanine or tryptophan is present at the end of the CDR3, so a read error is the likely explanation. J is TRBJ1-2 and V is TRBV29-1, with D possibly TRBD1 on 5 matching bases. Germline values: CDR1 SQVTM, CDR2 ANQGSEA. CDR3 length equals 15 residues. Between the trimmed V and J ends, which lost 0 bases and 2 bases, there was a span of 13 bases. The DNA of the CDR3 is TGCAGCGTTGAAGATAGAGGTCGGGGGAACTATGGCTACACCCTC. This gives the protein CSVEDRGRGNYGYTL.

This clone was recorded only once. The rearrangement joins TRBV10-3 to TRBJ2-5; TRBD2 agrees at 11 bases. Germline values: CDR1 ENHRY, CDR2 SYGVKD. V lost 0 bases to trimming and J lost 5 bases; unmatched junction nucleotides: 2. The CDR3 totals 15 residues. Written as DNA, the CDR3 is TGTGCCATCAGTGAGTCGAGGACTAGCGGGGAGACCCAGTACTTC. It translates to CAISESRTSGETQYF.

The rearrangement links TRBV5-1 to TRBJ2-5, with 12 positions matching TRBD2. J gave up 0 bases and V 4 bases, and 7 bases lay outside the gene matches. Germline V CDR1 and CDR2: SGHRS, YFSETQ. The CDR3 loop spans 17 amino acids. The CDR3 DNA follows: TGCGCCAGCAGCGTCGGACTAGCGGGGATGTACCAAGAGACCCAGTACTTC. It is translated as CASSVGLAGMYQETQYF.

The chain couples TRBV4-1 to TRBJ1-5; D unresolved. Germline loops: CDR1 MGHRA, CDR2 YSYEKL. The V and J ends lost 0 bases and 4 bases respectively, with 7 bases between them. CDR3 length equals 14 residues. This CDR3 reads CASSQEARNQPQHF. CDR3 nucleotide sequence: TGCGCCAGCAGCCAAGAGGCGAGGAATCAGCCCCAGCATTTT.

The V and J genes are TRBV28 and TRBJ1-2; 8 bases agree with TRBD1. V lost 5 bases and J lost 10; bases outside the gene matches: 12. CDR3 length: 14 amino acids. The germline V gene encodes CDR1 MDHEN and CDR2 SYDVKM. The CDR3 region is CASSPPQGARDYTF. CDR3 DNA sequence: TGTGCCAGCAGTCCACCCCAGGGGGCGCGAGACTACACCTTC.

This rearrangement joins TRBV28 to TRBJ1-5, with D tentatively TRBD1 (5 bases). Per the germline V gene, CDR1 is MDHEN and CDR2 is SYDVKM. This CDR3 has 21 residues. Deletions cut 5 bases from V and 0 bases from J, with 29 bases between. CDR3 DNA sequence: TGTGCCAGCAGTCCGCAGGGTCTTGCAGGGAAGCAATTCTATAGCAATCAGCCCCAGCATTTT. It translates to CASSPQGLAGKQFYSNQPQHF. Filled out from reference TRBV28 and TRBJ1-5, the complete variable domain reads DVKVTQSSRYLVKRTGEKVFLECVQDMDHENMFWYRQDPGLGLRLIYFSYDVKMKEKGDIPEGYSVSREKKERFSLILESASTNQTSMYLCASSPQGLAGKQFYSNQPQHFGDGTRLSIL.

CDR3 nucleotide sequence: TGCGCCAGCAGCTTGGGGGTCTCTAGCGGGAGCTGGGAGCAGTACTTC. Translation gives CASSLGVSSGSWEQYF. This chain links TRBV5-1 with TRBJ2-7; the match to TRBD2 covers 10 bases. The CDR3 is 16 amino acids. Germline CDR1 reads SGHRS; CDR2 reads YFSETQ. J lost 7 bases, V lost 0 bases, and 10 bases had no gene match.